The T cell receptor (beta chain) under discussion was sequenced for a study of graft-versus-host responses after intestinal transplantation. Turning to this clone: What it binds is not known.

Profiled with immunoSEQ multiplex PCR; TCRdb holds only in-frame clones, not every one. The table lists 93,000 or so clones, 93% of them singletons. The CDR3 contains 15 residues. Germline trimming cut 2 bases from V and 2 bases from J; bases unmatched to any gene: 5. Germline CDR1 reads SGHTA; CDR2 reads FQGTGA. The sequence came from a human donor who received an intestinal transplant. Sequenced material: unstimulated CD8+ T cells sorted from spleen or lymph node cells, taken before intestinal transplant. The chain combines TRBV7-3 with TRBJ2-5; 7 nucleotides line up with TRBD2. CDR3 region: CASSLGDYPQETQYF. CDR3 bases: TGTGCCAGCAGCTTAGGGGACTATCCGCAAGAGACCCAGTACTTC.